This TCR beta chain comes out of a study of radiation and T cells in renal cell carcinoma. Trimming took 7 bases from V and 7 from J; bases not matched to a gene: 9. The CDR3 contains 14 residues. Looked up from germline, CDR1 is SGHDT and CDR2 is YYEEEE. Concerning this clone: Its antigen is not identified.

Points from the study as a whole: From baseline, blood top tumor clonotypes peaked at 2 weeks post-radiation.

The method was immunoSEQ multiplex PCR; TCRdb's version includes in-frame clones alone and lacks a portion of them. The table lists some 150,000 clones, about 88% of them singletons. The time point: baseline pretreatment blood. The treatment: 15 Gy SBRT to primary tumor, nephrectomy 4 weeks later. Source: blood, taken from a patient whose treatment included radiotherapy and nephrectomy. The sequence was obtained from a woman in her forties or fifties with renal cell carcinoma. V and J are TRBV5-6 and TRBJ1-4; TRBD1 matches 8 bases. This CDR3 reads CASRHRGEGEKLFF. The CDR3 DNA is TGTGCCAGCCGCCACAGGGGGGAAGGTGAAAAACTGTTTTTT.